The 27 T cell receptor beta chains in this list originate from one sample, sequenced in a study of T cell repertoires in cytomegalovirus infection. The antigens these receptors bind are not known. Via MiXCR, TCRdb re-called the reads, giving one row per CDR3 protein. This table holds 450,000 to 550,000 distinct CDR3 sequences, approximately 42% found once. This specimen was cultured PBMCs, taken from culture after CMV antigen stimulation. The receptors derive from a human donor in good health (CMV status not recorded). Some clones in this sample may be carry-over from other donors' samples.

This clonotype has more than one count but fewer than ten. This chain uses TRBV15 with TRBJ1-4; D gene uncertain. V was clipped by 3 bases and J by 8 bases, with 19 bases between them. There are 16 residues in the CDR3. The V gene's germline CDR1 is LNHNV and CDR2 YYDKDF (reference sequence). The CDR3 protein is CATSRGLDGREEKLFF. CDR3 nucleotides: TGTGCCACCAGCAGGGGTCTGGACGGCCGTGAGGAAAAACTGTTTTTT.

The chain links TRBV7-9 to TRBJ2-1; either TRBD1 or TRBD2 may supply D (5 bases each). The CDR3 runs to 16 residues. V lost 5 bases, J lost 7 bases, and 21 bases lay in between. The germline CDR1 and CDR2 sequences are SEHNR and FQNEAQ (reference sequence). Written as DNA, the CDR3 is TGTGCCAGCAGCCAGATGGGGGTGGAGAGGAGGAATGAGCAGTTCTTC. Its translation is CASSQMGVERRNEQFF.

The CDR3 nucleotides read TGTGCCAGCGAAGACAGACTCCAAGAGACCCAGTACTTC. Protein sequence: CASEDRLQETQYF. The chain employs TRBV6-1 and TRBJ2-5, with D possibly being TRBD1 (5 bases). V gave up 8 bases and J gave up 1 base, with 11 bases separating them. There are 13 residues in the CDR3. Germline V gene data show CDR1 as MNHNS and CDR2 as SASEGT.

This clonotype was seen a few times. This sequence joins TRBV4-1 and TRBJ2-3; D is ambiguous. The germline CDR1 and CDR2 sequences are MGHRA and YSYEKL. The CDR3 sequence is 13 residues long. The V gene lost 1 base and the J gene lost 6 bases, with 8 bases spanning the gap. The CDR3 region has the DNA TGCGCCAGCAGCCAAGTCAACACTGATACGCAGTATTTT. Protein sequence: CASSQVNTDTQYF.

The rearrangement joins TRBV4-1 to TRBJ2-5, with a weak D call TRBD2 (6 bases). V shed 1 base and J shed 6 bases, with 15 bases lying between them. Germline assignment: CDR1 MGHRA and CDR2 YSYEKL. This CDR3 has 15 amino acids. CDR3 sequence reads: CASSQVGTLEKTQYF. As DNA, the CDR3 is TGCGCCAGCAGCCAAGTGGGGACTTTGGAAAAGACCCAGTACTTC.

The V call is TRBV27, the J call TRBJ2-2, with D perhaps TRBD1 or TRBD2 (7 bases each). The V and J ends lost 8 bases and 0 bases respectively, with 13 bases between them. Germline V gene lookup returns CDR1 MNHEY and CDR2 SMNVEV (reference sequence). The CDR3 spans 15 residues. The CDR3 DNA reads TGTGCCAGCCTCAGGGGGGGGGCGAACACCGGGGAGCTGTTTTTT. Translated: CASLRGGANTGELFF.

As concerns this clonotype: The germline gene is not matched at one end of the junction; a read error may be the cause. This chain links TRBV4-1 with TRBJ2-3; TRBD2 agrees at 11 bases. Germline V lookup: CDR1 MGHRA, CDR2 YSYEKL. The CDR3 consists of 16 residues. The CDR3 protein is CASSQDPSGGTDTQYF. In DNA form, the CDR3 reads TGTGCCAGCAGCCAAGATCCTAGCGGGGGGACCGATACGCAGTATTTT.

There are a few counts of this clonotype. This sequence joins TRBV7-9 and TRBJ2-2; 10 bases are a match to TRBD1. With 4 bases clipped from V and 3 bases from J, the junction kept 11 bases outside the gene matches. There are 18 residues in the CDR3. Germline CDR1 and CDR2: SEHNR and FQNEAQ (reference sequence). The CDR3 reads CASSSNRDRGIDTGELFF. The DNA of the CDR3 is TGTGCCAGCAGCTCCAACCGGGACAGGGGAATCGACACCGGGGAGCTGTTTTTT.

The chain uses TRBV7-2 and TRBJ1-5; D is unresolved. Deletions cut 1 base from V and 6 bases from J, with 13 bases between. The CDR3 is 15 residues long. Germline V gene data show CDR1 as SGHTA and CDR2 as FQGNSA. The CDR3 reads CASSLVGGRSQPQHF. The CDR3, as DNA: TGTGCCAGCAGCTTAGTGGGCGGGAGAAGTCAGCCCCAGCATTTT.

The V and J genes are TRBV10-2 and TRBJ2-7; 7 nucleotides agree with TRBD2. The trim removed 4 bases at V and 2 bases at J, leaving 5 bases unmatched. This CDR3 has 14 residues. Germline assignment: CDR1 WSHSY and CDR2 SAAADI. In nucleotides, the CDR3 is TGCGCCAGCAGTGCTCAGGGAGGGGCCTACGAGCAGTACTTC. The encoded protein is CASSAQGGAYEQYF.

In its sample, this clonotype was seen a few times. This chain links TRBV7-8 with TRBJ2-7; D call uncertain. Per the germline V gene, CDR1 is SGHVS and CDR2 is FQNEAQ. CDR3 size: 15 residues. V lost 3 bases to trimming and J lost 2 bases, with 14 bases between them. The CDR3 coding sequence is TGTGCCAGCAGCTTTTTCTTTGAAGATACCTACGAGCAGTACTTC. Translating it yields CASSFFFEDTYEQYF.

Only one count was recorded for this clonotype. The rearrangement links TRBV7-6 to TRBJ1-2; D remains unclear. This CDR3 contains 14 residues. V lost 1 base and J lost 4, with 10 bases in between. Germline values: CDR1 SGHVS, CDR2 FNYEAQ. CDR3 in amino acids: CASSLEGQSYGYTF. The CDR3 bases are TGTGCCAGCAGCTTAGAAGGGCAGAGCTATGGCTACACCTTC.

CDR3 loop: CASENTGELFF. CDR3 DNA sequence: TGTGCCAGCGAGAATACCGGGGAGCTGTTTTTT. The rearrangement links TRBV5-5 to TRBJ2-2; no clear D. Germline values: CDR1 SGHKS, CDR2 YYEKEE (reference sequence). The CDR3 runs 11 residues. The V end was cut by 7 bases, the J end by 5 bases, with 6 bases between.

This chain uses TRBV11-2 with TRBJ1-4, with TRBD1 identical over 7 bases. The ends lost 5 bases at V and 6 bases at J; junction bases unmatched: 6. The V gene's germline CDR1 is SGHAT and CDR2 FQNNGV. This CDR3 contains 14 residues. CDR3 sequence: CASSNRGGDEKLFF. CDR3 coding DNA: TGTGCCAGCAGCAACAGGGGAGGAGATGAAAAACTGTTTTTT.

In this sample, this clonotype turned up a few times. CDR3 sequence reads: CASSPRQGDTEAFF. The CDR3 DNA sequence: TGTGCCAGCAGCCCCCGACAGGGCGACACTGAAGCTTTCTTT. The gene calls are TRBV7-2 and TRBJ1-1; 7 positions match TRBD1. The germline V gene encodes CDR1 SGHTA and CDR2 FQGNSA. The CDR3 is 14 amino acids. V lost 5 bases and J lost 3; bases outside the gene matches: 6.

There are a few counts of this clonotype. The chain is built from TRBV6-1 and TRBJ2-5; D remains ambiguous. Deletions cut 3 bases from V and 5 bases from J, with 13 bases between. This CDR3 is 14 amino acids long. In germline, CDR1 is MNHNS, CDR2 SASEGT. The CDR3 region is CASSELAYMETQYF. Here the CDR3 DNA reads TGTGCCAGCAGTGAGTTGGCTTACATGGAGACCCAGTACTTC.

This clonotype appeared a few times. The chain recombines TRBV7-2 with TRBJ2-2; D not certain. Germline CDR1 and CDR2: SGHTA and FQGNSA. The V and J ends lost 3 bases and 4 bases respectively, with 12 bases between them. This CDR3 spans 15 amino acids. The chain's CDR3 is CASSFVGLGTGELFF. The CDR3 region has the DNA TGTGCCAGCAGCTTTGTGGGGTTGGGCACCGGGGAGCTGTTTTTT.

The chain combines TRBV12-3 or TRBV12-4 with TRBJ2-5; 8 bases align to TRBD1. The CDR3 is made up of 14 amino acids. V lost 5 bases to trimming and J lost 4 bases; unmatched junction nucleotides: 6. CDR3 bases: TGTGCCAGCAGTCCGCAGGGGGCAAGAGAGACCCAGTACTTC. It specifies CASSPQGARETQYF.

The rearrangement joins TRBV29-1 to TRBJ2-5; TRBD1 aligns across 8 bases. Losses at the gene ends were 1 base for V and 5 bases for J; bases not matched to a gene: 3. The germline V gene has CDR1 SQVTM and CDR2 ANQGSEA. The CDR3 has 13 residues. The CDR3 DNA follows: TGCAGCGTTGAAGGGACAGGGTCGGAGACCCAGTACTTC. Its translation is CSVEGTGSETQYF. The entire variable domain, with the rest obtained from reference TRBV29-1 and TRBJ2-5, is as follows: SAVISQKPSRDICQRGTSLTIQCQVDSQVTMMFWYRQQPGQSLTLIATANQGSEATYESGFVIDKFPISRPNLTFSTLTVSNMSPEDSSIYLCSVEGTGSETQYFGPGTRLLVL.

The J gene is TRBJ2-2, the V gene TRBV4-2; the D gene is possibly TRBD2 (6 bases). CDR1 is LGHNA, CDR2 YNFKEQ, per germline. Trimming left V 1 base short and J 9 bases short, with 18 bases between. CDR3 length: 16 amino acids. The CDR3 loop reads CASSQGLNSGLRELFF. The CDR3 DNA follows: TGTGCCAGCAGCCAAGGCCTCAACTCGGGACTGAGGGAGCTGTTTTTT.

The chain recombines TRBV20-1 with TRBJ1-3; tentatively, D is TRBD1 (5 bases). This CDR3 spans 17 amino acids. The germline V gene has CDR1 DFQATT and CDR2 SNEGSKA (reference sequence). V lost 3 bases to trimming and J lost 0 bases, with 18 bases between them. The CDR3 sequence: CSASRQTHHHSGNTIYF. For the CDR3, the DNA is TGCAGTGCTAGCCGACAGACACACCACCACTCTGGAAACACCATATATTTT.

The chain is built from TRBV2 and TRBJ1-6; D gene ambiguous. The V gene's germline CDR1 is SNHLY and CDR2 FYNNEI. The CDR3 totals 13 residues. The V end lost 7 bases, the J end lost 9 bases, and 13 bases lay between the germline ends. The CDR3 bases are TGTGCCAGCACTCCCGGACGGATTTCACCCCTCCACTTT. This translates into CASTPGRISPLHF.

V usage is TRBV12-3 or TRBV12-4 and J usage is TRBJ2-5, with 11 bases identical to TRBD1. V lost 6 bases and J lost 6; bases outside the gene matches: 12. This CDR3 has 16 amino acids. For the CDR3, the DNA is TGTGCCAGCAGCACGTCACCGGGACAGGGGGTGAAGACCCAGTACTTC. Its translation: CASSTSPGQGVKTQYF.

The chain links TRBV12-5 to TRBJ2-5; 11 bases fit TRBD2. Germline V gene data show CDR1 as LGHNT and CDR2 as FRNRAP. V shed 6 bases and J 4 bases; nucleotides not matched to a gene: 10. The CDR3 contains 16 residues. The CDR3 reads CASGGTSGGDRETQYF. The CDR3 bases are TGTGCTAGTGGGGGGACTAGCGGTGGAGATCGAGAGACCCAGTACTTC.

The DNA for the CDR3 is TGTGCCAGCAGTCCGATTATACTTGGACTAATGGATACGCAGTATTTT. This gives the protein CASSPIILGLMDTQYF. The gene calls are TRBV6-1 and TRBJ2-3; maybe TRBD2 (6 bases). CDR1 is MNHNS and CDR2 is SASEGT in the germline V gene. Between the trimmed V and J ends, which lost 5 bases and 6 bases, there was a span of 21 bases. This CDR3 has 16 residues.

V gene TRBV6-8 combines with J gene TRBJ2-5; D remains ambiguous. The CDR3 sequence is 15 residues long. V was cut by 0 bases and J by 4 bases, with 12 bases left in between. From germline, CDR1 is MNHGY and CDR2 SAAAGT. The CDR3 spells CASSYSIGRRETQYF. CDR3 DNA: TGTGCCAGCAGTTACTCGATAGGGCGTCGAGAGACCCAGTACTTC.

This sequence joins TRBV7-9 and TRBJ2-1; unclear D gene. Between the trimmed V and J ends, which lost 5 bases and 5 bases, there was a span of 10 bases. Per germline, CDR1 SEHNR and CDR2 FQNEAQ (reference sequence). This CDR3 has 13 residues. The CDR3 sequence is CASSPLRHNEQFF. The DNA of the CDR3 is TGTGCCAGCAGCCCACTCCGCCACAATGAGCAGTTCTTC. The variable domain in full, with the rest retrieved from reference TRBV7-9 and TRBJ2-1, is DTGVSQNPRHKITKRGQNVTFRCDPISEHNRLYWYRQTLGQGPEFLTYFQNEAQLEKSRLLSDRFSAERPKGSFSTLEIQRTEQGDSAMYLCASSPLRHNEQFFGPGTRLTVL.